This TCR beta chain was obtained from a study of response to subunit inactivated influenza vaccine. This clonotype was observed a handful of times. The antigen is undetermined. Regarding the study as a whole: It was the authors' suggestion that each seasonal influenza vaccination recruits few new T cells.

TCRdb reanalysed the RT-PCR reads using MiXCR and keeps one entry per CDR3 protein. This table holds hundreds of thousands of distinct CDR3 sequences, approximately 15% found once. Source: PBMCs from blood, taken roughly 15 days before vaccination. This clonotype was obtained from a man in his fifties or sixties who received an inactivated influenza vaccine.

The CDR3 spells CASHVGGGGYNEQFF. CDR3 in DNA: TGTGCCAGCCATGTGGGGGGAGGGGGCTACAATGAGCAGTTCTTC. The rearrangement joins TRBV28 to TRBJ2-1; D might be TRBD2 (7 bases). Deletions cut 8 bases from V and 3 bases from J, with 17 bases between. This CDR3 comprises 15 residues. Per germline, CDR1 MDHEN and CDR2 SYDVKM. Drawing the rest from reference TRBV28 and TRBJ2-1, the complete variable domain is DVKVTQSSRYLVKRTGEKVFLECVQDMDHENMFWYRQDPGLGLRLIYFSYDVKMKEKGDIPEGYSVSREKKERFSLILESASTNQTSMYLCASHVGGGGYNEQFFGPGTRLTVL.